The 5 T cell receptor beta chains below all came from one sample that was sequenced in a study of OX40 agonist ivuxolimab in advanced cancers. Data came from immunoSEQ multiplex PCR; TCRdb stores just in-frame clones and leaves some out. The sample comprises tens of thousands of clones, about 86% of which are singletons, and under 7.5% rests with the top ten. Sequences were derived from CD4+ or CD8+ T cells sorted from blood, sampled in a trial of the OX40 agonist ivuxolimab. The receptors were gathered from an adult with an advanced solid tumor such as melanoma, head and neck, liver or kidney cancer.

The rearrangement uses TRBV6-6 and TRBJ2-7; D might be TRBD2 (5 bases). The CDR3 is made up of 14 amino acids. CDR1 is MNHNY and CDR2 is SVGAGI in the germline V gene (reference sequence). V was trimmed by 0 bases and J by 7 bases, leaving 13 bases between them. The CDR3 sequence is CASSYSIGVEEQYF. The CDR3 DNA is TGTGCCAGCAGTTACTCGATCGGGGTGGAAGAGCAGTACTTC.

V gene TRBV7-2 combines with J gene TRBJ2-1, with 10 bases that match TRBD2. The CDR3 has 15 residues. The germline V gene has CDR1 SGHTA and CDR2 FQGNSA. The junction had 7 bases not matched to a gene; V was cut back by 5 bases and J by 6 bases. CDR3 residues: CASSIGLAEFNEQFF. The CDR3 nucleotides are TGTGCCAGCAGCATCGGACTAGCGGAGTTCAATGAGCAGTTCTTC.

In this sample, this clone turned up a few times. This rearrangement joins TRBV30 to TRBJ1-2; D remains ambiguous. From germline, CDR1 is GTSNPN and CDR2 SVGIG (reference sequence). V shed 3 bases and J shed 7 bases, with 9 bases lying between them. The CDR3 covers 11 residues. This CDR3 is CAWRGGSGYTF. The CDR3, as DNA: TGTGCCTGGAGAGGCGGGAGTGGCTACACCTTC.

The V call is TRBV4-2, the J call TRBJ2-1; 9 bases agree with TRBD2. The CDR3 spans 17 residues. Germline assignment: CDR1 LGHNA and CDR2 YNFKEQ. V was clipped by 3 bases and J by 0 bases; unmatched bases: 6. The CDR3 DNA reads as TGTGCCAGCAGCCAGGGACTAGCCCGGAGCTCCTACAATGAGCAGTTCTTC. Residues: CASSQGLARSSYNEQFF.

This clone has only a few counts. The CDR3 sequence: CASSSMGQGLEKLFF. The CDR3 DNA reads as TGTGCCAGCAGCTCAATGGGACAGGGGTTAGAAAAACTGTTTTTT. This sequence joins TRBV7-2 and TRBJ1-4; 10 bases fit TRBD1. V shed 4 bases, J shed 8 bases, and the junction held 7 bases outside the gene matches. Germline V gene data show CDR1 as SGHTA and CDR2 as FQGNSA. The CDR3 length is 15 residues.